The clone carrying this TCR beta chain turned up a few times. The target antigen is unknown. This specimen belongs to a study of blood T cell dynamics during melanoma immunotherapy. Turning to the study itself: Standard first-line treatment here was pembrolizumab or nivolumab plus ipilimumab in metastatic melanoma.

DNA loading was fixed at 350 ng for all bulk PBMC samples. Only in-frame clones appear in the TCRdb table, and some are missing; sequencing was by immunoSEQ multiplex PCR. In the table there are about 14,000 clones, 85% to 90% of which are singletons. Time point in this sample: pre-treatment baseline. The V gene's germline CDR1 is SGHKS and CDR2 YYEKEE (reference sequence). Trimming shortened V by 2 bases and J by 6 bases, and 11 bases separated the two germline ends. This CDR3 has 13 residues. Study observations and caveats: It remained unknown if the driving T cell clones were melanoma-specific.

The sequences come from blood, collected from a patient treated with checkpoint blockade. The TCR comes from a human donor with melanoma. V gene TRBV5-5 combines with J gene TRBJ1-2, with D perhaps TRBD1 (5 bases). CDR3 DNA sequence: TGTGCCAGCAGCTTAGCCAGGGATCATGGCTACACCTTC. Its translation is CASSLARDHGYTF.